These 24 T cell receptor beta chains were all obtained from the same sample, sequenced in a study of cytomegalovirus exposure and HLA in healthy donors. PCR was performed using 60 Vbeta and 13 Jbeta primers. TCRdb's copy holds only in-frame clones and misses some; the assay was immunoSEQ multiplex PCR. Here the sample table reports around 100,000 clones. Sequencing was carried out using PBMCs. Receptor source: a man aged 25-45 years in good health and CMV-seronegative.

The chain couples TRBV19 to TRBJ1-2; D is perhaps TRBD1 (5 bases). Per germline, CDR1 LNHDA and CDR2 SQIVND (reference sequence). Trimming pared 3 bases from V and 7 bases from J, leaving 15 bases between. The CDR3 spans 14 residues. The CDR3 nucleotides are TGTGCCAGTAGTATCGGGTTAGACAGCCGTGGCTACACCTTC. It codes for CASSIGLDSRGYTF.

V gene TRBV7-9 combines with J gene TRBJ1-1; no definite D call. The V end was cut by 5 bases, the J end by 1 base, with 11 bases between. Germline CDR1 SEHNR, CDR2 FQNEAQ (reference sequence). There are 14 residues in the CDR3. Written as DNA, the CDR3 is TGTGCCAGCAGCCGCCCCGGGGAGAACACTGAAGCTTTCTTT. It encodes CASSRPGENTEAFF.

The DNA of the CDR3 is TGTGCCACCGAAAGCCAGGGTTTTTCTGAAGCTTTCTTT. Residues: CATESQGFSEAFF. The chain is built from TRBV10-3 and TRBJ1-1, with a weak D call TRBD1 (5 bases). CDR1 and CDR2 from the germline V gene are ENHRY and SYGVKD. V lost 10 bases and J 6 bases, leaving 18 bases between the germline ends. The CDR3 is 13 amino acids.

The chain is built from TRBV5-6 and TRBJ1-5, with a weak D call TRBD1 (5 bases). V shed 0 bases and J shed 6 bases, with 13 bases lying between them. The CDR3 is 15 amino acids. Germline-derived CDR1 and CDR2 are SGHDT and YYEEEE. The CDR3 DNA follows: TGTGCCAGCAGCTTGGCCAGGGCGTATGGTCAGCCCCAGCATTTT. Protein sequence: CASSLARAYGQPQHF.

The J gene is TRBJ1-5, the V gene TRBV19; D might be TRBD1 (5 bases). This CDR3 region has 12 residues. Germline loops: CDR1 LNHDA, CDR2 SQIVND (reference sequence). CDR3 sequence (DNA): TGTGCGGGGGGGTTAGGCAATCAGCCCCAGCATTTT. It codes for CAGGLGNQPQHF.

CDR3 protein: CASGRRLADTQYF. DNA of the CDR3: TGTGCTAGTGGGAGGCGGTTGGCAGATACGCAGTATTTT. The gene calls are TRBV12-5 and TRBJ2-3; D is ambiguous. CDR3 length: 13 amino acids. V was trimmed by 6 bases and J by 4 bases, leaving 11 bases between them. Germline CDR1 and CDR2: LGHNT and FRNRAP.

This chain uses TRBV5-1 with TRBJ2-2, with D perhaps TRBD1 (5 bases). In germline, CDR1 is SGHRS, CDR2 YFSETQ. The CDR3 covers 14 residues. V lost 2 bases, J lost 3 bases, and 8 bases lay in between. In DNA, the CDR3 is TGCGCCAGCAGCTTTAAGACAGACACCGGGGAGCTGTTTTTT. Residues: CASSFKTDTGELFF.

The chain carries TRBV11-2 and TRBJ1-5; TRBD1 agrees at 7 bases. J was trimmed by 7 bases and V by 4 bases; bases with no gene match: 13. Germline CDR1 is SGHAT and CDR2 is FQNNGV. There are 16 residues in the CDR3. The CDR3 protein is CASSSVGTVYGQPQHF. The CDR3, as DNA: TGTGCCAGCAGCTCCGTCGGGACAGTCTACGGGCAGCCCCAGCATTTT.

The chain recombines TRBV25-1 with TRBJ2-7; 7 bases align to TRBD1. Germline CDR1 is MGHDK and CDR2 is SYGVNS. The CDR3 runs 14 residues. The ends lost 4 bases at V and 4 bases at J; junction bases unmatched: 7. DNA for the CDR3: TGTGCCAGCAGTGGGGACAGATCACAATACGAGCAGTACTTC. It codes for CASSGDRSQYEQYF.

V gene TRBV2 combines with J gene TRBJ1-1, with TRBD1 matching 8 bases. V was clipped by 5 bases and J by 8 bases; unmatched bases: 4. The CDR3 is 12 residues long. CDR1 SNHLY and CDR2 FYNNEI come from the germline V gene. The CDR3 spells CASSSRQGEAFF. The CDR3 DNA reads TGTGCCAGCAGTTCCCGACAGGGGGAAGCTTTCTTT.

The chain has TRBV5-1 and TRBJ2-5; no clear D. Germline CDR1 reads SGHRS; CDR2 reads YFSETQ. This CDR3 comprises 12 residues. V was trimmed by 2 bases and J by 1 base, leaving 3 bases between them. The CDR3 region has the DNA TGCGCCAGCAGCTTCGGCCAAGAGACCCAGTACTTC. Protein sequence: CASSFGQETQYF.

The CDR3 is CACSREVMEKLFF. CDR3 in DNA: TGTGCCTGCTCCCGGGAGGTTATGGAAAAACTGTTTTTT. This rearrangement joins TRBV30 to TRBJ1-4; the D is unclear. Germline V gives CDR1 GTSNPN, CDR2 SVGIG (reference sequence). The V gene lost 6 bases and the J gene lost 8 bases, with 16 bases spanning the gap. The CDR3 has 13 amino acids.

The chain uses TRBV7-2 and TRBJ1-5; the match to TRBD1 covers 12 bases. The CDR3 loop spans 17 amino acids. Looked up from germline, CDR1 is SGHTA and CDR2 is FQGNSA. With 4 bases clipped from V and 4 bases from J, the junction kept 8 bases outside the gene matches. The DNA for the CDR3 is TGTGCCAGCAGCTCCCGGGGGACAGGGGGCCCTAATCAGCCCCAGCATTTT. Its translation: CASSSRGTGGPNQPQHF.

The chain is built from TRBV19 and TRBJ2-3, with 8 positions matching TRBD1. The CDR3 sequence is 13 residues long. Germline V gene sequence: CDR1 LNHDA, CDR2 SQIVND (reference sequence). Germline trimming cut 9 bases from V and 4 bases from J; bases unmatched to any gene: 6. DNA of the CDR3: TGTGCCAGCCGGGACAGGTCCCCAGATACGCAGTATTTT. This codes for CASRDRSPDTQYF. Based on the CDR3 plus reference TRBV19 and TRBJ2-3, the full variable domain is DGGITQSPKYLFRKEGQNVTLSCEQNLNHDAMYWYRQDPGQGLRLIYYSQIVNDFQKGDIAEGYSVSREKKESFPLTVTSAQKNPTAFYLCASRDRSPDTQYFGPGTRLTVL.

The J gene is TRBJ2-7, the V gene TRBV5-1; 9 nucleotides align to TRBD1. The CDR3 totals 12 residues. V lost 3 bases and J lost 7; bases outside the gene matches: 2. Germline-derived CDR1 and CDR2 are SGHRS and YFSETQ. The CDR3: CASSYRGQEQYF. CDR3 bases: TGCGCCAGCAGCTACAGGGGGCAAGAGCAGTACTTC.

The chain uses TRBV28 and TRBJ1-5; TRBD1 matches at 8 bases. After removal of 1 base from V and 6 bases from J, the junction contained 8 bases not matched to a gene. The CDR3 spans 16 residues. In germline, CDR1 is MDHEN, CDR2 SYDVKM. DNA of the CDR3: TGTGCCAGCAGTTTATCTCCGACAGGGGCCCGTCAGCCCCAGCATTTT. Translation gives CASSLSPTGARQPQHF.

The rearrangement uses TRBV9 and TRBJ1-6; TRBD1 matches 10 bases. From germline, CDR1 is SGDLS and CDR2 YYNGEE. The J segment lost 7 bases and the V segment lost 3 bases, leaving 10 bases of the junction unmatched. CDR3 length: 17 residues. CDR3 amino acids: CASSGTDRGLLNSPLHF. In DNA, the CDR3 is TGTGCCAGCAGCGGTACCGACAGGGGGCTTTTGAATTCACCCCTCCACTTT. The complete variable domain, with remaining parts taken from reference TRBV9 and TRBJ1-6, reads DSGVTQTPKHLITATGQRVTLRCSPRSGDLSVYWYQQSLDQGLQFLIQYYNGEERAKGNILERFSAQQFPDLHSELNLSSLELGDSALYFCASSGTDRGLLNSPLHFGNGTRLTVT.

The chain uses TRBV6-5 and TRBJ1-1, with D tentatively TRBD1 (6 bases). This CDR3 region has 16 residues. Trimming removed 2 bases from V and 0 bases from J, with 13 bases in between. CDR1 is MNHEY, CDR2 SVGAGI, per germline. This chain's CDR3 is CASSYLGGQLNTEAFF. DNA for the CDR3: TGTGCCAGCAGTTACCTTGGAGGACAGTTGAACACTGAAGCTTTCTTT.

The CDR3, as DNA: TGTGCCACCAGCAGAGATTTCGGTCAGGGAAACACTGAAGCTTTCTTT. Its protein product is CATSRDFGQGNTEAFF. V is TRBV15 and J is TRBJ1-1, with D perhaps matching TRBD1 (5 bases). There are 16 residues in the CDR3. Germline V gene sequence: CDR1 LNHNV, CDR2 YYDKDF (reference sequence). V was pared by 0 bases and J by 2 bases, with 13 bases between.

V usage is TRBV4-2 and J usage is TRBJ2-1; tentative D call: TRBD2 (6 bases). Deletions cut 0 bases from V and 1 base from J, with 13 bases between. The CDR3 runs 17 residues. Germline lookup yields CDR1 LGHNA and CDR2 YNFKEQ. The CDR3 protein is CASSQDFGAGSYNEQFF. The CDR3 DNA sequence: TGTGCCAGCAGCCAAGATTTCGGGGCGGGGTCCTACAATGAGCAGTTCTTC.

J is TRBJ1-1 and V is TRBV30, with unresolved D. This CDR3 region has 13 residues. Germline loops: CDR1 GTSNPN, CDR2 SVGIG (reference sequence). Trimming took 0 bases from V and 4 from J, leaving 9 bases between them. CDR3 coding DNA: TGTGCCTGGAGTGTACTCCGTACCACTGAAGCTTTCTTT. Its translation: CAWSVLRTTEAFF.

This chain uses TRBV12-5 with TRBJ2-7; possibly TRBD1 for D (6 bases). The germline gives CDR1 LGHNT, CDR2 FRNRAP. The CDR3 covers 13 residues. The V end lost 3 bases, the J end lost 3 bases, and 9 bases lay between the germline ends. CDR3 residues: CASGLQGYYEQYF. DNA for the CDR3: TGTGCTAGTGGTTTACAGGGTTACTACGAGCAGTACTTC.

About this clone: Compared with germline, one end of the junction differs, possibly owing to a read error. The chain recombines TRBV7-9 with TRBJ1-1; TRBD1 might be the D (6 bases). CDR1 is SEHNR, CDR2 FQNEAQ, per germline (reference sequence). The CDR3 extends over 13 amino acids. The CDR3 nucleotides are TGTGCCAGCAGCCCGCAGGGGAACTCTGAAGCTTTCTTT. Protein sequence: CASSPQGNSEAFF. Combining the CDR3 with reference TRBV7-9 and TRBJ1-1 gives the whole variable domain DTGVSQNPRHKITKRGQNVTFRCDPISEHNRLYWYRQTLGQGPEFLTYFQNEAQLEKSRLLSDRFSAERPKGSFSTLEIQRTEQGDSAMYLCASSPQGNSEAFFGQGTRLTVV.

This chain joins TRBV7-8 and TRBJ2-3; 15 bases align to TRBD2. CDR1 SGHVS and CDR2 FQNEAQ come from the germline V gene. Losses at the gene ends were 5 bases for V and 2 bases for J; bases not matched to a gene: 8. CDR3 length: 18 residues. DNA of the CDR3: TGTGCCAGCAGCCTCCCGGGGACTAGCGGGGGGTTCACAGATACGCAGTATTTT. It encodes CASSLPGTSGGFTDTQYF.